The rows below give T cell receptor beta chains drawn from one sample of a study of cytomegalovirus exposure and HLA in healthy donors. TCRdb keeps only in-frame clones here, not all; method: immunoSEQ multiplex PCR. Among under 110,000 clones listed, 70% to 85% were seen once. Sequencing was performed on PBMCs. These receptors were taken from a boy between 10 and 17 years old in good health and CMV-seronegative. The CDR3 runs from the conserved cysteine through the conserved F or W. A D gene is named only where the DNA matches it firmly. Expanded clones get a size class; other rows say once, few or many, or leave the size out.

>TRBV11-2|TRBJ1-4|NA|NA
TGTGCCAGCAGCTTAGGAAATCGGGGTGGGAAACTGTTTTTT
CASSLGNRGGKLFF
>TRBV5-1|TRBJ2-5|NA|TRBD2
TGCGCCAGCAGCTCTAGCGGGAAAGAGACCCAGTACTTC
CASSSSGKETQYF
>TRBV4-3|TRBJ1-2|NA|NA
TGCGCCAGCAGCCAGGCCCTACAGGGACCAAAAATTCTAAACCATGGCTACACCTTC
CASSQALQGPKILNHGYTF
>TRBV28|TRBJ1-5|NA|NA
TGTGCCAGCTCACGGGACACTCAGAATCAGCCCCAGCATTTT
CASSRDTQNQPQHF
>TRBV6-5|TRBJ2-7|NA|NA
TGTGCCAGCAGTAAACAGGGTTTTGGCTACGAGCAGTACTTC
CASSKQGFGYEQYF
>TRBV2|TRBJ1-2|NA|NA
TGTGCCAGCAATAGGGACAACTCCGGCTACACCTTC
CASNRDNSGYTF
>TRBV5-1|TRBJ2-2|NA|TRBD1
TGCGCCAGCAGCTTGAACAGGGGGCGCCCGGGCGGGGAGCTGTTTTTT
CASSLNRGRPGGELFF
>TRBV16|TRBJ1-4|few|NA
TGTGCCAGCACTGCGGGGGGAAATGAAAAACTGTTTTTT
CASTAGGNEKLFF
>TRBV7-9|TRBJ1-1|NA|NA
TGTGCCAGCAGCTTAGAACAGGGTAAGGCTGAAGCTTTCTTT
CASSLEQGKAEAFF
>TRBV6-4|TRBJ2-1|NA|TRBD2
TGTGCCAGCAGTGAGACTAGCGGGGCCTACAATGAGCAGTTCTTC
CASSETSGAYNEQFF
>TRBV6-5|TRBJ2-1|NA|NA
TGTGCCAGCAGGGGCCCGGCGAACAATGAGCAGTTCTTC
CASRGPANNEQFF
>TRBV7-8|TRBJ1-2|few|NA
TGTGCCAGCAGCATCAGGGAAGCTAACTATGGCTACACCTTC
CASSIREANYGYTF
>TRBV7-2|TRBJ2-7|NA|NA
TGTGCCAGCAGCTTCGACAGCTACGAGCAGTACTTC
CASSFDSYEQYF
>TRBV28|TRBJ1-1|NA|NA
TGTGCCAGCAGCCGTCGGACACCATTGAACACTGAAGCTTTCTTT
CASSRRTPLNTEAFF
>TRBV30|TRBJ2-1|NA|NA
TGTGCCTGGAGTGGACAGCCCTACAATGAGCAGTTCTTC
CAWSGQPYNEQFF
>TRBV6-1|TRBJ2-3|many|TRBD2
TGTGCCAGCAGTGAACTAGCGGGGGGCCCAGATACGCAGTATTTT
CASSELAGGPDTQYF
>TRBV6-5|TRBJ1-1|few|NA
TGTGCCAGCAGCACTCCGGGGAACACTGAAGCTTTCTTT
CASSTPGNTEAFF
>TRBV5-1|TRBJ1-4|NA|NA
TGCGCCAGCAGAATGGTCGGTCTTTTT
CASRMVGLF
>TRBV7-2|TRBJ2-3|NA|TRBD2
TGTGCCAGCAGCTTAGGGTCGACTAGCGGGGGGGCAAGGTCGCAGTATTTT
CASSLGSTSGGARSQYF
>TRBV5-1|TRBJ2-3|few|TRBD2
TGCGCCAGCAGCTTCCTAGCGGGAGGGCCTAGAGATACGCAGTATTTT
CASSFLAGGPRDTQYF
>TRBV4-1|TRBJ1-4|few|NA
TGCGCCAGCAGCCCACCGGGACAAGCAAATGAAAAACTGTTTTTT
CASSPPGQANEKLFF
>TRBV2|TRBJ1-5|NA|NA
TGTGCCAGCAGTGAAGGAGGGTATAGCAATCAGCCCCAGCATTTT
CASSEGGYSNQPQHF
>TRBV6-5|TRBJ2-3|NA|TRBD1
TGTGCCAGCAGTGAGACAGGGCCTCGAAATACGCAGTATTTT
CASSETGPRNTQYF
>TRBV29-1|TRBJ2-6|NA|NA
TGCAGCGTTGAGGGGGGAACTGGGGCCAACGTCCTGACTTTC
CSVEGGTGANVLTF
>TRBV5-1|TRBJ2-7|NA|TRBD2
TGCGCCAGCAGCCCTCAACCGGGGGGATCCTCCTACGAGCAGTACTTC
CASSPQPGGSSYEQYF
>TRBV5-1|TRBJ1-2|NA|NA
TGCGCCAGCTCCCGTGGAGGGGACGGCTACACCTTC
CASSRGGDGYTF
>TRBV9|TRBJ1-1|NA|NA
TGTGCCAGCAGCGTAGAGTTACGACCGACTATAGTCACTGAAGCTTTCTTT
CASSVELRPTIVTEAFF
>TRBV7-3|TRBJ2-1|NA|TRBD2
TGTGCCAGCAGCTCCGAATTAACTAGCGGGAGGGAAAATGAGCAGTTCTTC
CASSSELTSGRENEQFF
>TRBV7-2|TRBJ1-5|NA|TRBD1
TGTGCCAGCAGCCTATTACCAGGGACAGGGAACCTAAGCAATCAGCCCCAGCATTTT
CASSLLPGTGNLSNQPQHF
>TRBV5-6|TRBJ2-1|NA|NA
TGTGCCAGCAGCTCAAACAATGAGCAGTTCTTC
CASSSNNEQFF
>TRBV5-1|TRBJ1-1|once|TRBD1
TGCGCCAGCAGCGTCACAGGGGGGTTTAACACTGAAGCTTTCTTT
CASSVTGGFNTEAFF
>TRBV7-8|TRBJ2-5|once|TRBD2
TGTGCCAGCAGCTTTCATTGGACTAGCGGGGGAGAGACCCAGTACTTC
CASSFHWTSGGETQYF
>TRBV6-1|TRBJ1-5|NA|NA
TGTGCCAGCAGTGAAATGGGTGAGGGCAATCAGCCCCAGCATTTT
CASSEMGEGNQPQHF
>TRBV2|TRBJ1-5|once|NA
TGTGCCAGCACGGCAGGGGAAGGAAGTCAGCCCCAGCATTTT
CASTAGEGSQPQHF
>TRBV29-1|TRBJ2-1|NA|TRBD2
TGCAGCGTTGAAGATCGTGGCCAAACTAGCGGGAGGGCCAGTTATGAGCAGTTCTTC
CSVEDRGQTSGRASYEQFF
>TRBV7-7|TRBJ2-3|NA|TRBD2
TGTGCCAGCAGCATCGGGGGGATTACAGATACGCAGTATTTT
CASSIGGITDTQYF
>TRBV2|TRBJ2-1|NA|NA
TGTGCCAGCAGTACGGGACATTCCGCCTACAATGAGCAGTTCTTC
CASSTGHSAYNEQFF
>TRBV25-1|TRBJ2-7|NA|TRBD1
TGTGCCAGCAGTGGTTGGGACAGGGGCTACGAGCAGTACTTC
CASSGWDRGYEQYF
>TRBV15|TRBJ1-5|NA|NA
TGTGCCACCAGCAGAGATCGGAGGGATCAGCCCCAGCATTTT
CATSRDRRDQPQHF
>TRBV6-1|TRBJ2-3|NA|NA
TGTGCCAGCAGAAAAGGACTATTCACAGATACGCAGTATTTT
CASRKGLFTDTQYF